This entry features one T cell receptor (beta chain) sequence. Germline V gene lookup returns CDR1 MGHRA and CDR2 YSYEKL. The CDR3 spans 16 residues. V gave up 1 base and J gave up 4 bases; unmatched junction bases: 8. The method was immunoSEQ multiplex PCR; TCRdb's version includes in-frame clones alone and lacks a portion of them. The sample holds fewer than 90,000 clones, around 94% seen once. The data are from a study of technical replicates of blood from several donors. The material sequenced was T cells isolated from PBMCs. This chain uses TRBV4-1 with TRBJ2-5, with TRBD2 identical over 8 bases. The receptor was derived from a human donor in good health. The CDR3 nucleotides are TGCGCCAGCAGCCAAGCAACAGCGGGAGCGCTAGAGACCCAGTACTTC. Protein: CASSQATAGALETQYF.